This T cell receptor beta chain derives from a study of blood T cell repertoires in COVID-19. On the study more broadly: The origin of the acute and convalescent COVID-19 samples was the United States, Italy and Spain.

Which cohort a participant joined came from the clinical history participants gave. V lost 7 bases, J lost 2 bases, and 4 bases lay in between. CDR1 is SGDLS and CDR2 is YYNGEE in the germline V gene. The CDR3 runs 11 residues. In this sample, this clone turned up a few times. How the authors handled the data: Reference gene primer amplification gave estimated nucleated cell counts. Method: immunoSEQ multiplex PCR; TCRdb's copy keeps in-frame clones and lacks some. That table gives V, J and clone size, and the DNA gave D and trimming. The table records 390,000 or so clones, around 91% of them present only once.

The sample comprised PBMCs or T cells enriched from blood (not recorded which). The chain joins TRBV9 to TRBJ1-3; D is uncertain. The receptor's source is a man aged 18 to 29 who had recovered from COVID-19. CDR3 nucleotide sequence: TGTGCCAGCCGGGCTGGAAACACCATATATTTT. Translating gives CASRAGNTIYF.